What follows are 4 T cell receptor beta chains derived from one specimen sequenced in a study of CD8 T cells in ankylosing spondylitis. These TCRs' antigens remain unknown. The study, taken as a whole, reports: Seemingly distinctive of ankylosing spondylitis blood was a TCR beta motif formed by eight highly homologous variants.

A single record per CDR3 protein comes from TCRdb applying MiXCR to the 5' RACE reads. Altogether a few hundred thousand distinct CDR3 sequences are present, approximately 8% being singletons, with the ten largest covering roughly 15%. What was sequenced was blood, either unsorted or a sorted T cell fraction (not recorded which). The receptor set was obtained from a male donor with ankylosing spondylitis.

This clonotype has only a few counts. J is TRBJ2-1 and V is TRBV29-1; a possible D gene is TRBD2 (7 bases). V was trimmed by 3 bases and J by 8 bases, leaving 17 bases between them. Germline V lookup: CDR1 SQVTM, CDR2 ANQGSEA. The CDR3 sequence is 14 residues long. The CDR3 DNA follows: TGCAGCGTTGACCGGACTAGGGGGGGCGATGAGCAGTTCTTC. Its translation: CSVDRTRGGDEQFF.

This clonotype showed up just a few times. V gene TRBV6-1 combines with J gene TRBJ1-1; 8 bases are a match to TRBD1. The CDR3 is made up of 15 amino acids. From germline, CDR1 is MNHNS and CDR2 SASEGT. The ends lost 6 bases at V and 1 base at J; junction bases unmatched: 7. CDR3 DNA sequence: TGTGCCAGCAGACCCTTCACAGGGGGGAACACTGAAGCTTTCTTT. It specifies CASRPFTGGNTEAFF.

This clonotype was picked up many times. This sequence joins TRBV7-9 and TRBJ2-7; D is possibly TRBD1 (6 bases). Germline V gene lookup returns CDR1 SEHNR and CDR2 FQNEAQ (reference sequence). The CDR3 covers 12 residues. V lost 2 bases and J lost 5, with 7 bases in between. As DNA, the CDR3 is TGTGCCAGCAGCTTACCAGGGGACGAGCAGTACTTC. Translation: CASSLPGDEQYF.

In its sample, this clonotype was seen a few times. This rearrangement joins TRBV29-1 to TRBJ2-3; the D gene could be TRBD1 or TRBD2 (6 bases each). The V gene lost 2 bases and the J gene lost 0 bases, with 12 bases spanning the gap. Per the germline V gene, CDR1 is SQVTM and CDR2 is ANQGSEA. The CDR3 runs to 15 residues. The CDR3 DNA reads TGCAGCGTTGAATCAAGGGGGGATAGCACAGATACGCAGTATTTT. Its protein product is CSVESRGDSTDTQYF.